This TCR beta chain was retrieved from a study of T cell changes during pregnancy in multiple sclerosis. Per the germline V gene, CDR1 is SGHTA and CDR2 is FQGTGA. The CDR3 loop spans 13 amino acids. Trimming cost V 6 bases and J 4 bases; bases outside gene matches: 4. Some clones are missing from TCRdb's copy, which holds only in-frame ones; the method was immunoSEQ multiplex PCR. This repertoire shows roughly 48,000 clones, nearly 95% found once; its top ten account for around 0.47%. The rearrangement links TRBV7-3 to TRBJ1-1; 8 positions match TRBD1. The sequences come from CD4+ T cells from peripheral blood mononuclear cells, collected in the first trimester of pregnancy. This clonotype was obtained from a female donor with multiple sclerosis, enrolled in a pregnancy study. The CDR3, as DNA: TGTGCCAGCAGGCAAACAGGGGGCACTGAAGCTTTCTTT. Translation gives CASRQTGGTEAFF.